The next 10 T cell receptor beta chains were all read from a single sample in a study of blood T cell repertoires in COVID-19. Assay used: immunoSEQ multiplex PCR; TCRdb lists only in-frame clones, some missing. The data contain 100,000 or so clones, about four fifths of them seen just once; the ten biggest clones take up more than 8%. The sequencing input was peripheral blood. The receptors were gathered from a woman in her 70s with acute or convalescent COVID-19.

V gene TRBV6-6 combines with J gene TRBJ2-1, with 8 bases aligning to TRBD2. After removal of 2 bases from V and 4 bases from J, the junction contained 1 base not matched to a gene. This CDR3 has 14 amino acids. CDR1 MNHNY and CDR2 SVGAGI come from the germline V gene (reference sequence). For the CDR3, the DNA is TGTGCCAGCAGTTACGCGGGGGGATACAATGAGCAGTTCTTC. Its translation is CASSYAGGYNEQFF.

The chain has TRBV29-1 and TRBJ1-1; 11 bases fit TRBD1. The CDR3 is 17 amino acids. Trimming cost V 6 bases and J 0 bases; bases outside gene matches: 12. The germline gives CDR1 SQVTM, CDR2 ANQGSEA. The CDR3 nucleotides are TGCAGCGTCACAATGTGGACAGGGGGCCTAATGAACACTGAAGCTTTCTTT. Translating it yields CSVTMWTGGLMNTEAFF.

Only a few counts were recorded for this clone. The chain links TRBV3-1 (or the pseudogene TRBV3-2) to TRBJ1-1, with 9 nucleotides matching TRBD1. The J segment lost 1 base and the V segment lost 5 bases, leaving 2 bases of the junction unmatched. The CDR3 has 14 amino acids. The germline gives CDR1 LGHDT, CDR2 YNNKEL (reference sequence). Here the CDR3 DNA reads TGTGCCAGCAGCTACAGGGGGCCGAACACTGAAGCTTTCTTT. Its translation is CASSYRGPNTEAFF.

The chain carries TRBV18 and TRBJ2-7, with 7 bases aligning to TRBD1. This CDR3 has 16 residues. V trimming: 3 bases; J trimming: 3 bases; junction bases outside the gene matches: 11. CDR1 and CDR2 (germline): KGHSH, LQKENI. This chain's CDR3 is CASSPRTGTARYEQYF. CDR3 nucleotides: TGTGCCAGCTCACCCCGGACGGGGACAGCACGCTACGAGCAGTACTTC.

A few counts support this clone. Here the CDR3 DNA reads TGCGCCAGCAGCCAAGGGCACCATAGCAATCAGCCCCAGCATTTT. Its translation: CASSQGHHSNQPQHF. This rearrangement joins TRBV4-1 to TRBJ1-5; D unresolved. The CDR3 loop spans 15 amino acids. The germline V and J ends were trimmed by 1 base and 0 bases, with 7 bases remaining between them. CDR1 and CDR2 (germline): MGHRA, YSYEKL.

V and J are TRBV28 and TRBJ1-2, with 8 bases that match TRBD1. The junction had 5 bases not matched to a gene; V was cut back by 6 bases and J by 5 bases. CDR3 length: 13 residues. From germline, CDR1 is MDHEN and CDR2 SYDVKM. The CDR3 spells CASRTDRDYGYTF. The CDR3 DNA follows: TGTGCCAGCAGGACGGACAGGGATTATGGCTACACCTTC.

This rearrangement joins TRBV18 to TRBJ1-3; the D is unclear. Germline values: CDR1 KGHSH, CDR2 LQKENI. Between the trimmed V and J ends, which lost 1 base and 7 bases, there was a span of 14 bases. CDR3 length: 15 amino acids. The CDR3 coding sequence is TGTGCCAGCTCACCACAGGAGGGTTTACGGAACACCATATATTTT. Amino acid sequence: CASSPQEGLRNTIYF.

The V gene is TRBV6-5, the J gene TRBJ1-2, with 10 nucleotides matching TRBD1. From germline, CDR1 is MNHEY and CDR2 SVGAGI. The CDR3 has 15 amino acids. V lost 6 bases, J lost 8 bases, and 12 bases stayed unmatched. In nucleotides, the CDR3 is TGTGCCAGCAGGGGGACAGGGGACCCCCTTGAGGGCTACACCTTC. Its protein is CASRGTGDPLEGYTF.

This sequence joins TRBV5-1 and TRBJ2-7; TRBD1 is a possible D gene (6 bases). Germline V CDR1 and CDR2: SGHRS, YFSETQ. This CDR3 is built from 16 residues. V was shortened by 0 bases and J by 3 bases, with 16 bases between the two germline ends. For the CDR3, the DNA is TGCGCCAGCAGCTTGGACTCGGCAGGACAGAACTACGAGCAGTACTTC. Its translation is CASSLDSAGQNYEQYF.

The chain links TRBV19 to TRBJ2-2; weak D call: TRBD2 (5 bases). This CDR3 has 16 amino acids. Germline lookup yields CDR1 LNHDA and CDR2 SQIVND (reference sequence). Trimming pared 5 bases from V and 1 base from J, leaving 14 bases between. CDR3 in amino acids: CASSLLFGENTGELFF. As DNA, the CDR3 is TGTGCCAGTAGTCTCCTTTTCGGGGAGAACACCGGGGAGCTGTTTTTT.